The rows below give T cell receptor beta chains drawn from one sample of a study of blood T cell repertoires in COVID-19. The repertoire was sequenced with immunoSEQ multiplex PCR; TCRdb's copy has only in-frame clones and lacks some. In the table there are tens of thousands of clones, about 88% of which are singletons. Sequencing was carried out using peripheral blood. The receptors derive from a human donor with active COVID-19. The donor label of this sample is uncertain. Both conserved end residues are part of each CDR3. D genes are given only for firm matches. Part of the rows lack a size; the others show once, few, many or a class for expanded clones.

j_gene	abundance	d_gene	v_gene	CDR3nt	CDR3aa
TRBJ2-3	once	TRBD2	TRBV9	TGTGCCAGCAGCGTAGGACGGGGAGGGGCAGATACGCAGTATTTT	CASSVGRGGADTQYF
TRBJ1-4	-	-	TRBV11-1	TGTGCCAGCAGGGTTAATAACTATGAAAAACTGTTTTTT	CASRVNNYEKLFF
TRBJ2-3	once	-	TRBV9	TGTGCCAGCAGCGTAGTGGGAGACCTAGATACGCAGTATTTT	CASSVVGDLDTQYF
TRBJ2-2	-	TRBD2	TRBV5-1	TGCGCCAGCCCCCCGAAGGCCAGCGGGAGTTCGAACACCGGGGAGCTGTTTTTT	CASPPKASGSSNTGELFF
TRBJ2-2	-	TRBD2	TRBV7-3	TGTGCCAGCAGCAAAAGCCCCCTAGCGGGAGCCACCGGGGAGCTGTTTTTT	CASSKSPLAGATGELFF
TRBJ2-3	-	-	TRBV7-9	TGTGCCAGCAGCCCCTTAGGAGGTGGCACAGATACGCAGTATTTT	CASSPLGGGTDTQYF
TRBJ2-5	-	TRBD1	TRBV29-1	TGCAGCGTGGGGACAGGGCTGGGCGAGACCCAGTACTTC	CSVGTGLGETQYF
TRBJ2-3	-	-	TRBV4-1	TGCGCCAGCAGCCAAGATATTAGCACAGATACGCAGTATTTT	CASSQDISTDTQYF
TRBJ2-7	-	-	TRBV3-1/TRBV3-2	TGTGCCAGCAGCCAAGATTTCTCGGTCGCGCAGTACTTC	CASSQDFSVAQYF
TRBJ2-3	-	TRBD1	TRBV5-6	TGTGCCAGCAGCTCCGGACAGGTGGGAGATACGCAGTATTTT	CASSSGQVGDTQYF
TRBJ1-1	once	-	TRBV11-2	TGTGCCAGCAGCGCGGGGTGGGCTGGGAGTGAAGCTTTCTTT	CASSAGWAGSEAFF
TRBJ1-2	few	TRBD1	TRBV7-9	TGTGCCAGCAGGTTGGGACAGGGGGCCTATGGCTACACCTTC	CASRLGQGAYGYTF
TRBJ2-7	-	TRBD2	TRBV7-2	TGTGCCAGCAAGTCTAGCGGGAGCTCCTACGAGCAGTACTTC	CASKSSGSSYEQYF
TRBJ2-3	-	-	TRBV4-2	TGTGCCAGCAGGGGGGGGGCTGCAGATACGCAGTATTTT	CASRGGAADTQYF
TRBJ2-3	-	TRBD2	TRBV5-3	TGTGCCAGAAGCCACGACAGGACTAGCGGGGAGTTCACAGATACGCAGTATTTT	CARSHDRTSGEFTDTQYF
TRBJ2-1	-	TRBD2	TRBV18	TGTGCCAGCTCATCACGAGCTAGCGGGGGGTACAATGAGCAGTTCTTC	CASSSRASGGYNEQFF
TRBJ1-4	-	-	TRBV7-6	TGTGCCAGCAGCTTGAGAGGCCTTAATGAAAAACTGTTTTTT	CASSLRGLNEKLFF
TRBJ1-1	-	-	TRBV3-1/TRBV3-2	TGTGCCAGCAGCACCCGACAGAACACTGAAGCTTTCTTT	CASSTRQNTEAFF
TRBJ2-1	once	TRBD2	TRBV11-3	TGTGCCAGCAGCTCCGTAGCGGGGGGGCCCGGAGAGCAGTTCTTC	CASSSVAGGPGEQFF
TRBJ1-6	-	-	TRBV6-6	TGTGCCAGCAGTTACTCTTCCGCGATCAATTCACCCCTCCACTTT	CASSYSSAINSPLHF
TRBJ2-3	-	TRBD2	TRBV29-1	TGCAGCGCCAATTCCCGGGGGGGCCGGACAGATACGCAGTATTTT	CSANSRGGRTDTQYF
TRBJ1-3	-	-	TRBV19	TGTGCCAGTAGTAGCGGGACGTCGGAAGGAAACACCATATATTTT	CASSSGTSEGNTIYF
TRBJ1-2	-	-	TRBV29-1	TGCAGCGTAGGCGAACAGGGAGGGTATGGCTACACCTTC	CSVGEQGGYGYTF
TRBJ1-6	-	TRBD1	TRBV4-1	TGCGCCAGCAGCCAAGATATGAGGCAGGGGGTTTTTCGTAATTCACCCCTCCACTTT	CASSQDMRQGVFRNSPLHF
TRBJ2-3	-	-	TRBV2	TGTGCCAGCGGCAACGGACTACACACAGATACGCAGTATTTT	CASGNGLHTDTQYF
TRBJ1-5	-	TRBD1	TRBV9	TGTGCCAGCAGCGTAGAAGAATGGACAGGCCGTGAACCCCAGCATTTT	CASSVEEWTGREPQHF
TRBJ2-1	few	-	TRBV28	TGTGCCAGCAGTTTATGGGCCGATGCCAACAATGAGCAGTTCTTC	CASSLWADANNEQFF
TRBJ1-2	-	-	TRBV11-2	TGTGCCAGCAGCTTCCAGGGCGACTATGGCTACACCTTC	CASSFQGDYGYTF
TRBJ1-2	-	TRBD1	TRBV19	TGTGCCAGTAGTTCCCGGGACAGGATATATGGCTACACCTTC	CASSSRDRIYGYTF
TRBJ1-1	-	-	TRBV11-3	TGTGCCAGCGTACTGACCACAGACACTGAAGCTTTCTTT	CASVLTTDTEAFF
TRBJ2-1	-	TRBD1	TRBV5-1	TGCGCCAGCAGCCCCGGACAGGATTCCTACAATGAGCAGTTCTTC	CASSPGQDSYNEQFF
TRBJ1-5	-	-	TRBV19	TGTGCCAGTAGTATAAGCGGGGCCAGCAATCAGCCCCAGCATTTT	CASSISGASNQPQHF
TRBJ2-7	-	TRBD1	TRBV28	TGTGCCAGCAGTTCCAATTACAGGGGGTTCTATTACGAGCAGTACTTC	CASSSNYRGFYYEQYF
TRBJ2-7	-	-	TRBV5-5	TGTGCCAGCAGCTCCCAATACGAGCAGTACTTC	CASSSQYEQYF
TRBJ2-7	-	-	TRBV6-5	TGTGCCAGCAGGCAGCTGCAGGGGGAGCAGTACTTC	CASRQLQGEQYF
TRBJ2-2	-	TRBD1	TRBV5-1	TGCGCCAGCAGCTTTACAGGGGTGCGGCGTTCCGGGGAGCTGTTTTTT	CASSFTGVRRSGELFF
TRBJ1-3	-	-	TRBV5-1	TGCGCCAGCAGCTTGAACAGCGGAGGTGGAAACACCATATATTTT	CASSLNSGGGNTIYF
TRBJ2-7	-	TRBD2	TRBV30	TGTGCCTGGAATCCGGGCAGACTAGCGGGGGCGCGGGAGTACGAGCAGTACTTC	CAWNPGRLAGAREYEQYF
TRBJ2-7	-	TRBD2	TRBV7-3	TGTGCCAGCAGCTCTAGCGGGAGTGCTTCCGAGCAGTACTTC	CASSSSGSASEQYF
TRBJ1-5	-	-	TRBV28	TGTGCCAGCAGTGCCGACAGACACAATCAGCCCCAGCATTTT	CASSADRHNQPQHF
TRBJ1-2	few	TRBD1	TRBV19	TGTGCCAGTAGCCGAGGGGGCGTCTATGGCTACACCTTC	CASSRGGVYGYTF
TRBJ2-7	-	TRBD1	TRBV5-1	TGCGCCAGCAGCACCGGGACAGGGAAGCAATACGAGCAGTACTTC	CASSTGTGKQYEQYF
TRBJ2-5	-	TRBD2	TRBV5-1	TGCGCCAGCAGCTTGGCTGCGGGGGGGCAAGAGACCCAGTACTTC	CASSLAAGGQETQYF
TRBJ2-5	-	TRBD2	TRBV29-1	TGCAGCGTTGTGAGTAGCGGGGCCCAAGAGACCCAGTACTTC	CSVVSSGAQETQYF
TRBJ1-3	-	-	TRBV29-1	TGCAGCGTTGAAGACCCGGTTTGGTCTACTGGAAACACCATATATTTT	CSVEDPVWSTGNTIYF
TRBJ2-1	once	TRBD1	TRBV28	TGTGCCAGCAAAGAACCGGGACAGGGGAATGAGCAGTTCTTC	CASKEPGQGNEQFF
TRBJ2-2	-	TRBD2	TRBV25-1	TGTGCCAGCAGAGCGGGAGTAGCCGGGGAGCTGTTTTTT	CASRAGVAGELFF
TRBJ1-4	-	TRBD1	TRBV6-5	TGTGCCAGCAGTCGACAGGGTCAGGAAAAACTGTTTTTT	CASSRQGQEKLFF
TRBJ2-7	-	-	TRBV11-2	TGTGCCAGCAGCCTACAACGAGGAAGGAGCTCCTACGAGCAGTACTTC	CASSLQRGRSSYEQYF
TRBJ2-1	-	TRBD1	TRBV10-3	TGTGCCACAACAGGGGAAGCCTCCTACAATGAGCAGTTCTTC	CATTGEASYNEQFF